These 5 T cell receptor beta chains originate from one sample sequenced in a study of cytomegalovirus exposure and HLA in healthy donors. A multiplex PCR was run with 60 Vbeta primers and 13 Jbeta primers. Sequencing was performed with immunoSEQ multiplex PCR; in TCRdb, only in-frame clones are kept and a portion is missing. Recorded for this sample: about 60,000 clones. The sequencing input was PBMCs. The receptors shown here come from a man in his fifties or sixties in good health and CMV-seropositive.

V is TRBV19 and J is TRBJ1-1; a weak D match, TRBD1 (5 bases). V lost 6 bases, J lost 1 base, and 12 bases lay in between. The CDR3 is made up of 14 amino acids. Germline V gives CDR1 LNHDA, CDR2 SQIVND (reference sequence). Here the CDR3 DNA reads TGTGCCAGTAGGCGGGGACTTACGAACACTGAAGCTTTCTTT. Encoded protein: CASRRGLTNTEAFF. Full variable domain (outside the CDR3, taken from reference TRBV19 and TRBJ1-1): DGGITQSPKYLFRKEGQNVTLSCEQNLNHDAMYWYRQDPGQGLRLIYYSQIVNDFQKGDIAEGYSVSREKKESFPLTVTSAQKNPTAFYLCASRRGLTNTEAFFGQGTRLTVV.

The chain links TRBV5-4 to TRBJ1-2; TRBD1 agrees at 8 bases. The junction had 7 bases not matched to a gene; V was cut back by 5 bases and J by 4 bases. CDR3 size: 14 residues. Germline values: CDR1 SGHNT, CDR2 YYREEE (reference sequence). The CDR3 bases are TGTGCCAGCAGGCCGACGCAGGGGGCCTATGGCTACACCTTC. Its translation is CASRPTQGAYGYTF.

The J gene is TRBJ2-5, the V gene TRBV28, with 9 bases fitting TRBD2. There are 17 residues in the CDR3. CDR1 and CDR2 from the germline V gene are MDHEN and SYDVKM. V lost 3 bases, J lost 4 bases, and 12 bases stayed unmatched. The CDR3 DNA reads TGTGCCAGCAGTTTCGGGATCGGACTAGCGACGGCAGAGACCCAGTACTTC. Translated, it gives CASSFGIGLATAETQYF.

The chain combines TRBV4-1 with TRBJ1-5; weak D call: TRBD1 (5 bases). Germline lookup yields CDR1 MGHRA and CDR2 YSYEKL. The CDR3 contains 14 residues. V was cut by 6 bases and J by 4 bases, with 13 bases left in between. CDR3 nucleotides: TGCGCCAGCAGTCGGGGGGACTTTAATCAGCCCCAGCATTTT. The encoded protein is CASSRGDFNQPQHF.

This chain links TRBV29-1 with TRBJ2-5; 8 nucleotides align to TRBD1. The CDR3 is 13 amino acids. Germline CDR1 SQVTM, CDR2 ANQGSEA. With V trimmed by 7 bases and J by 4 bases, 8 bases remained unmatched. Here the CDR3 reads CSAGWTGLETQYF. The CDR3 DNA reads as TGCAGCGCCGGATGGACAGGGCTAGAGACCCAGTACTTC.